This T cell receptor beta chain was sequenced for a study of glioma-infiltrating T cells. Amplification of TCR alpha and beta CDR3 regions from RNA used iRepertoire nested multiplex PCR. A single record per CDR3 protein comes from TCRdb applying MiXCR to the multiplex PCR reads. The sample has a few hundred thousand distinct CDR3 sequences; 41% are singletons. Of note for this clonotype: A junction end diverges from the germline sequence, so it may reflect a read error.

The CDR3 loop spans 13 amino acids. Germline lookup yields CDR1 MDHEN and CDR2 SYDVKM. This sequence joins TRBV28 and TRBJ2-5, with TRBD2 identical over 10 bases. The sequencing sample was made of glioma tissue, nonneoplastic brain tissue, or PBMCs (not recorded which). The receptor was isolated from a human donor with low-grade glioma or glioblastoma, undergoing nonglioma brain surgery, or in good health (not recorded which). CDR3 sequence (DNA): TGTGGTACCCTCGAGCGGGGGGGAGAGGCCCAGTACTTC. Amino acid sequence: CGTLERGGEAQYF.